This entry lists 21 T cell receptor beta chains sequenced from one sample in a study of cytotoxic CD8 clonotypes in ibrutinib-treated CLL. Libraries were prepared by immunoSEQ multiplex PCR; TCRdb keeps only in-frame clonotypes and omits some of them. The sample yields some 130,000 clones, approximately 85% seen once. The sequenced sample was PBMCs, obtained after 24 months of ibrutinib treatment. All receptors derive from a human donor with chronic lymphocytic leukemia.

V and J are TRBV19 and TRBJ2-1; 13 bases fit TRBD2. Losses at the gene ends were 4 bases for V and 6 bases for J; bases not matched to a gene: 15. The CDR3 consists of 19 residues. Germline CDR1 and CDR2: LNHDA and SQIVND (reference sequence). The CDR3 DNA is TGTGCCAGTAGTAGGGCGGGACTAGCGGGATTTGGATCCACCAATGAGCAGTTCTTC. This gives the protein CASSRAGLAGFGSTNEQFF.

As regards this clone: The sample contains more than one DNA sequence encoding this CDR3. The J gene is TRBJ2-2, the V gene TRBV6-5, with 7 bases lining up with TRBD1. V trimming: 5 bases; J trimming: 4 bases; junction bases outside the gene matches: 4. Germline CDR1 is MNHEY and CDR2 is SVGAGI. The CDR3 covers 14 residues. The CDR3 DNA sequence: TGTGCCAGCAGTCGACAGGGTGGCACCGGGGAGCTGTTTTTT. Its protein is CASSRQGGTGELFF.

CDR3 nucleotides: TGCGCCAGCAGCCAATACCGTGGGACCGCCTACGAGCAGTACTTC. Translation: CASSQYRGTAYEQYF. The V call is TRBV4-1, the J call TRBJ2-7, with D perhaps assigned TRBD1 or TRBD2 (5 bases each). Germline CDR1 and CDR2: MGHRA and YSYEKL. V was cut by 2 bases and J by 2 bases, with 13 bases left in between. The CDR3 length is 15 residues.

The chain has TRBV4-3 and TRBJ2-2; D remains ambiguous. The germline V and J ends were trimmed by 0 bases and 2 bases, with 13 bases remaining between them. CDR3 size: 17 residues. CDR1 and CDR2 from the germline V gene are LGHNA and YSLEER. The CDR3 sequence is CASSQDPIEENTGELFF. CDR3 DNA sequence: TGCGCCAGCAGCCAAGATCCTATCGAGGAAAACACCGGGGAGCTGTTTTTT.

The chain is built from TRBV18 and TRBJ1-2; D is undetermined. Germline V gives CDR1 KGHSH, CDR2 LQKENI. This CDR3 region has 13 residues. Trimming pared 2 bases from V and 2 bases from J, leaving 6 bases between. This chain's CDR3 is CASSPAPNYGYTF. CDR3 in DNA: TGTGCCAGCTCACCAGCACCGAACTATGGCTACACCTTC. The full variable domain, completed using reference TRBV18 and TRBJ1-2, is NAGVMQNPRHLVRRRGQEARLRCSPMKGHSHVYWYRQLPEEGLKFMVYLQKENIIDESGMPKERFSAEFPKEGPSILRIQQVVRGDSAAYFCASSPAPNYGYTFGSGTRLTVV.

This rearrangement joins TRBV9 to TRBJ1-2, with D possibly TRBD1 on 5 matching bases. CDR1 is SGDLS, CDR2 YYNGEE, per germline. V lost 4 bases to trimming and J lost 6 bases, with 22 bases between them. This CDR3 spans 16 amino acids. CDR3 region: CASSTSVAGTGNGYTF. For the CDR3, the DNA is TGTGCCAGCAGCACTTCGGTAGCAGGGACCGGCAATGGCTACACCTTC.

In this sample, this clone turned up once. The chain couples TRBV5-4 to TRBJ2-7, with 10 positions matching TRBD1. The germline gives CDR1 SGHNT, CDR2 YYREEE (reference sequence). The CDR3 extends over 16 amino acids. The J segment lost 4 bases and the V segment lost 2 bases, leaving 9 bases of the junction unmatched. CDR3 sequence (DNA): TGTGCCAGCAGCTTTGCCGGGCGACAGGGGGCATACGAGCAGTACTTC. Its protein is CASSFAGRQGAYEQYF.

The CDR3 nucleotides are TGCGCCAGCAGCCAAGAACCCAGGGCGCACTACGAGCAGTACTTC. Its protein is CASSQEPRAHYEQYF. This rearrangement joins TRBV4-1 to TRBJ2-7, with D possibly TRBD1 on 5 matching bases. V was trimmed by 0 bases and J by 3 bases, leaving 12 bases between them. Germline loops: CDR1 MGHRA, CDR2 YSYEKL. The CDR3 length is 15 residues.

V gene TRBV2 combines with J gene TRBJ1-5; 8 positions agree with TRBD1. The V and J ends lost 5 bases and 0 bases, in that order; junction bases with no gene match: 3. This CDR3 comprises 15 residues. Germline loops: CDR1 SNHLY, CDR2 FYNNEI. CDR3 protein: CASSQQGDSNQPQHF. DNA of the CDR3: TGTGCCAGCAGTCAACAGGGGGATAGCAATCAGCCCCAGCATTTT.

The rearrangement links TRBV4-3 to TRBJ2-2; TRBD2 matches 8 bases. The V and J ends lost 0 bases and 5 bases, in that order; junction bases with no gene match: 5. The CDR3 sequence is 16 residues long. Looked up from germline, CDR1 is LGHNA and CDR2 is YSLEER. CDR3 bases: TGCGCCAGCAGCCAAGATCGGGAGGGTACGACCGGGGAGCTGTTTTTT. This translates into CASSQDREGTTGELFF.

The chain joins TRBV4-3 to TRBJ1-1; maybe TRBD1 (5 bases). Trimming shortened V by 6 bases and J by 1 base, and 12 bases separated the two germline ends. This CDR3 has 14 residues. Germline lookup yields CDR1 LGHNA and CDR2 YSLEER. The CDR3 nucleotides are TGCGCCAGCAGACGTGGACAAGGGAACACTGAAGCTTTCTTT. Translation: CASRRGQGNTEAFF.

V usage is TRBV7-3 and J usage is TRBJ1-5; no clear D gene. CDR3 length: 17 amino acids. Trimming cost V 1 base and J 0 bases, with 13 bases left between them. Germline lookup yields CDR1 SGHTA and CDR2 FQGTGA. Written as DNA, the CDR3 is TGTGCCAGCAGCTTAAGGCTCTTTCGGAGTAGCAATCAGCCCCAGCATTTT. As protein: CASSLRLFRSSNQPQHF.

The chain carries TRBV4-3 and TRBJ1-4, with D hard to call. This CDR3 region has 15 residues. Germline CDR1 LGHNA, CDR2 YSLEER. Trimming removed 0 bases at V and 4 bases at J, with 9 bases between. The CDR3 here is CASSQEPGLNEKLFF. CDR3 nucleotide sequence: TGCGCCAGCAGCCAAGAACCTGGGCTTAATGAAAAACTGTTTTTT.

About this clone itself: This specimen includes other DNA sequences encoding the same CDR3. The chain is built from TRBV27 and TRBJ1-5, with D perhaps matching TRBD1 (5 bases). The CDR3 length is 15 residues. Germline loops: CDR1 MNHEY, CDR2 SMNVEV (reference sequence). V was trimmed by 2 bases and J by 2 bases, leaving 10 bases between them. The CDR3 spells CASSLGTERNQPQHF. As DNA, the CDR3 is TGTGCCAGCAGTTTAGGGACGGAGCGCAATCAGCCCCAGCATTTT.

The V call is TRBV7-6, the J call TRBJ2-5; 7 bases match TRBD1. V shed 0 bases and J 6 bases; nucleotides not matched to a gene: 13. From germline, CDR1 is SGHVS and CDR2 FNYEAQ. This CDR3 spans 17 amino acids. The CDR3 coding sequence is TGTGCCAGCAGCTTAGCGGTTACGACAGGGTCGATAAAGACCCAGTACTTC. It codes for CASSLAVTTGSIKTQYF.

This chain's CDR3 is CATSRGGREKNIQYF. The CDR3 DNA follows: TGTGCCACCAGCAGAGGGGGTAGGGAGAAAAACATTCAGTACTTC. The gene calls are TRBV15 and TRBJ2-4; D may be TRBD2 (5 bases). V was trimmed by 1 base and J by 4 bases, leaving 11 bases between them. CDR3 size: 15 residues. Germline CDR1 reads LNHNV; CDR2 reads YYDKDF (reference sequence).

This chain links TRBV7-3 with TRBJ2-3; 13 bases match TRBD2. The CDR3 extends over 20 amino acids. The ends lost 4 bases at V and 4 bases at J; junction bases unmatched: 17. CDR1 is SGHTA, CDR2 FQGTGA, per germline. CDR3 DNA: TGTGCCAGCAGCTCTTTAGGGGGGACTAGCGGGGACCTCGGTGCAGATACGCAGTATTTT. It yields the protein CASSSLGGTSGDLGADTQYF.

The CDR3 reads CASSGDGASGNTIYF. DNA for the CDR3: TGTGCCAGCAGCGGGGATGGGGCTAGCGGAAACACCATATATTTT. V is TRBV11-2 and J is TRBJ1-3; D is possibly TRBD1 (5 bases). The germline CDR1 and CDR2 sequences are SGHAT and FQNNGV. The CDR3 sequence is 15 residues long. V was shortened by 5 bases and J by 4 bases, with 15 bases between the two germline ends.

The chain combines TRBV6-6 with TRBJ1-5, with a possible D match to TRBD1 (5 bases). This CDR3 has 16 amino acids. V was pared by 5 bases and J by 0 bases, with 14 bases between. From germline, CDR1 is MNHNY and CDR2 SVGAGI (reference sequence). Here the CDR3 DNA reads TGTGCCAGCAGTCCCCGACAGACCCGTAGCAATCAGCCCCAGCATTTT. Translated, it gives CASSPRQTRSNQPQHF.

V gene TRBV7-9 combines with J gene TRBJ2-6; the D is unclear. From germline, CDR1 is SEHNR and CDR2 FQNEAQ (reference sequence). The length of the CDR3 is 15 residues. Trimming pared 7 bases from V and 1 base from J, leaving 11 bases between. The DNA for the CDR3 is TGTGCCAGCACCCCCTTTCTGTCTGGGGCCAACGTCCTGACTTTC. This encodes CASTPFLSGANVLTF.

The rearrangement links TRBV9 to TRBJ2-7, with D possibly being TRBD1 (6 bases). Trimming left V 3 bases short and J 2 bases short, with 12 bases between. The CDR3 is 14 residues long. Looked up from germline, CDR1 is SGDLS and CDR2 is YYNGEE. The chain's CDR3 is CASSEGHFTYEQYF. DNA of the CDR3: TGTGCCAGCAGCGAGGGACACTTTACCTACGAGCAGTACTTC.